These 18 T cell receptor beta chains were all obtained from the same sample, sequenced in a study of blood T cell repertoires in COVID-19. The assay was immunoSEQ multiplex PCR, and TCRdb's table has in-frame clones only and misses some. This sample carries fewer than 250,000 clones, approximately 83% of them seen once, and the ten largest clones take about 7.4%. Sequenced: peripheral blood. The receptors originated from a woman between 50 and 59 years old with acute or convalescent COVID-19.

The chain couples TRBV7-9 to TRBJ1-2; TRBD1 aligns across 9 bases. V gave up 8 bases and J gave up 7 bases; unmatched junction bases: 14. The germline CDR1 and CDR2 sequences are SEHNR and FQNEAQ (reference sequence). This CDR3 has 15 amino acids. CDR3 coding DNA: TGTGCCAGCTTCCGGGCACAGGGGGCGCGATTTGGCTACACCTTC. Translated: CASFRAQGARFGYTF.

This chain connects TRBV9 to TRBJ2-1; no clear D gene. The V and J ends lost 0 bases and 8 bases respectively, with 12 bases between them. This CDR3 has 14 amino acids. The V gene's germline CDR1 is SGDLS and CDR2 YYNGEE. The DNA for the CDR3 is TGTGCCAGCAGCGTAGGAAGTGACATCGATGAGCAGTTCTTC. Its protein is CASSVGSDIDEQFF.

This clone was counted once. This chain connects TRBV3-1 (or the pseudogene TRBV3-2) to TRBJ2-3; no clear D gene. CDR3 length: 14 residues. V gave up 4 bases and J gave up 6 bases, with 14 bases separating them. Germline lookup yields CDR1 LGHDT and CDR2 YNNKEL (reference sequence). CDR3 bases: TGTGCCAGCAGCCTACGTGCCCCCGGTGATACGCAGTATTTT. Amino acids: CASSLRAPGDTQYF.

This sequence joins TRBV2 and TRBJ2-1; 13 bases are a match to TRBD2. Trimming took 4 bases from V and 9 from J; bases not matched to a gene: 6. Germline lookup yields CDR1 SNHLY and CDR2 FYNNEI. The CDR3 has 15 amino acids. The CDR3 coding sequence is TGTGCCAGCAGTGGTACTAGCGGGAGGGCCTTTGAGCAGTTCTTC. Translated, it gives CASSGTSGRAFEQFF.

The chain couples TRBV7-2 to TRBJ2-7; TRBD1 is a possible D gene (5 bases). Germline V lookup: CDR1 SGHTA, CDR2 FQGNSA. V was shortened by 1 base and J by 5 bases, with 12 bases between the two germline ends. The CDR3 contains 14 residues. The CDR3 region is CASSLVFDSNEQYF. CDR3 nucleotide sequence: TGTGCCAGCAGCTTAGTTTTCGACAGTAACGAGCAGTACTTC.

J is TRBJ1-1 and V is TRBV28; D is perhaps TRBD1 (5 bases). Germline V lookup: CDR1 MDHEN, CDR2 SYDVKM. The CDR3 is 15 residues long. Trimming took off 6 bases at V and 4 bases at J, with 18 bases between the two ends. CDR3 coding DNA: TGTGCCAGCAGCTCTTGGGAGGGGTTGCGCACTGAAGCTTTCTTT. This sequence encodes CASSSWEGLRTEAFF.

CDR3 DNA: TGCGCCAGCAGCCAAGGGCGGAATCCTAGCACAGATACGCAGTATTTT. It yields the protein CASSQGRNPSTDTQYF. The chain links TRBV4-3 to TRBJ2-3, with D hard to call. Trimming left V 1 base short and J 0 bases short, with 11 bases between. Per the germline V gene, CDR1 is LGHNA and CDR2 is YSLEER. The CDR3 loop spans 16 amino acids.

The V call is TRBV19, the J call TRBJ1-6; possible D gene TRBD1, 5 bases. Between the trimmed V and J ends, which lost 5 bases and 0 bases, there was a span of 20 bases. Germline CDR1 reads LNHDA; CDR2 reads SQIVND (reference sequence). This CDR3 is built from 19 residues. This CDR3 is CASSWGDGTLSSYNSPLHF. CDR3 DNA: TGTGCCAGTAGTTGGGGCGACGGCACCCTGAGCTCCTATAATTCACCCCTCCACTTT. Based on the CDR3 plus reference TRBV19 and TRBJ1-6, the full variable domain is DGGITQSPKYLFRKEGQNVTLSCEQNLNHDAMYWYRQDPGQGLRLIYYSQIVNDFQKGDIAEGYSVSREKKESFPLTVTSAQKNPTAFYLCASSWGDGTLSSYNSPLHFGNGTRLTVT.

The gene calls are TRBV19 and TRBJ2-1; 7 bases agree with TRBD2. Germline CDR1 and CDR2: LNHDA and SQIVND (reference sequence). The CDR3 sequence is 16 residues long. After removal of 0 bases from V and 6 bases from J, the junction contained 8 bases not matched to a gene. The CDR3 DNA sequence: TGTGCCAGTAGTATAGATGCCGGGACTATTGCCAATGAGCAGTTCTTC. Protein: CASSIDAGTIANEQFF. Full variable domain (rest looked up from reference TRBV19 and TRBJ2-1): DGGITQSPKYLFRKEGQNVTLSCEQNLNHDAMYWYRQDPGQGLRLIYYSQIVNDFQKGDIAEGYSVSREKKESFPLTVTSAQKNPTAFYLCASSIDAGTIANEQFFGPGTRLTVL.

The chain employs TRBV28 and TRBJ2-6; D is possibly TRBD1 (5 bases). The germline V and J ends were trimmed by 6 bases and 0 bases, with 18 bases remaining between them. Germline-derived CDR1 and CDR2 are MDHEN and SYDVKM. The CDR3 has 18 residues. The chain's CDR3 is CASSQIPDRASGANVLTF. DNA for the CDR3: TGTGCCAGCAGCCAAATCCCCGACAGAGCCTCTGGGGCCAACGTCCTGACTTTC.

The CDR3 nucleotides are TGTGCCAGCAGCTTAGCCTCACAACCCCCCGAGCAGTACTTC. This gives the protein CASSLASQPPEQYF. V gene TRBV7-9 combines with J gene TRBJ2-7; D not resolved. V dropped 0 bases and J dropped 6 bases, with 12 bases sitting between them. Per the germline V gene, CDR1 is SEHNR and CDR2 is FQNEAQ (reference sequence). This CDR3 is 14 amino acids long. Filled out from reference TRBV7-9 and TRBJ2-7, the complete variable domain reads DTGVSQNPRHKITKRGQNVTFRCDPISEHNRLYWYRQTLGQGPEFLTYFQNEAQLEKSRLLSDRFSAERPKGSFSTLEIQRTEQGDSAMYLCASSLASQPPEQYFGPGTRLTVT.

The genes are TRBV4-3 and TRBJ2-7; tentative D call: TRBD2 (5 bases). The V end lost 0 bases, the J end lost 4 bases, and 16 bases lay between the germline ends. The germline CDR1 and CDR2 sequences are LGHNA and YSLEER. This CDR3 contains 16 residues. This CDR3 reads CASSQDRGWGAYEQYF. In nucleotides, the CDR3 is TGCGCCAGCAGCCAAGATCGGGGATGGGGAGCTTACGAGCAGTACTTC.

The chain combines TRBV7-8 with TRBJ2-3; a weak D match, TRBD2 (5 bases). The CDR3 runs to 14 residues. Looked up from germline, CDR1 is SGHVS and CDR2 is FQNEAQ. This CDR3 is CASQRIQSTDTQYF. Here the CDR3 DNA reads TGTGCTTCGCAGCGGATACAAAGCACAGATACGCAGTATTTT.

V usage is TRBV5-6 and J usage is TRBJ1-1, with 9 positions matching TRBD1. After removal of 3 bases from V and 7 bases from J, the junction contained 4 bases not matched to a gene. The CDR3 runs to 13 residues. Germline values: CDR1 SGHDT, CDR2 YYEEEE. The CDR3 DNA sequence: TGTGCCAGCAGCTGGGACAGGGCGGGTGAAGCTTTCTTT. Residues: CASSWDRAGEAFF.

This sequence joins TRBV10-3 and TRBJ2-5; no firm D call. Germline values: CDR1 ENHRY, CDR2 SYGVKD. The CDR3 length is 15 residues. The V end lost 4 bases, the J end lost 0 bases, and 12 bases lay between the germline ends. CDR3 nucleotides: TGTGCCATCAGTGGCTCAGACACCTACCAAGAGACCCAGTACTTC. It yields the protein CAISGSDTYQETQYF.

The chain couples TRBV4-1 to TRBJ1-1; D unclear. The germline V and J ends were trimmed by 4 bases and 9 bases, with 18 bases remaining between them. Germline V gene sequence: CDR1 MGHRA, CDR2 YSYEKL. There are 14 residues in the CDR3. CDR3 residues: CASSRGEVRSQAFF. CDR3 DNA sequence: TGCGCCAGCAGCCGCGGAGAGGTGAGGTCCCAAGCTTTCTTT.

This chain uses TRBV5-1 with TRBJ1-5; no reliable D call. Trimming removed 0 bases at V and 2 bases at J, with 9 bases between. The germline V gene has CDR1 SGHRS and CDR2 YFSETQ. The CDR3 loop spans 15 amino acids. CDR3 bases: TGCGCCAGCAGCTTGGACAGCAATGGCAATCAGCCCCAGCATTTT. Amino acids: CASSLDSNGNQPQHF. The variable domain in full, with the rest retrieved from reference TRBV5-1 and TRBJ1-5, is KAGVTQTPRYLIKTRGQQVTLSCSPISGHRSVSWYQQTPGQGLQFLFEYFSETQRNKGNFPGRFSGRQFSNSRSEMNVSTLELGDSALYLCASSLDSNGNQPQHFGDGTRLSIL.

J is TRBJ2-1 and V is TRBV5-1; 8 nucleotides agree with TRBD1. V was pared by 0 bases and J by 3 bases, with 2 bases of the junction left unmatched. CDR3 length equals 15 residues. Looked up from germline, CDR1 is SGHRS and CDR2 is YFSETQ. The CDR3 sequence: CASSLEGTGYNEQFF. The CDR3 nucleotides are TGCGCCAGCAGCTTGGAGGGGACAGGCTACAATGAGCAGTTCTTC.